This record covers a single T cell receptor beta chain. Its antigen is still unknown. Clones were sequenced by immunoSEQ multiplex PCR, and TCRdb holds only the in-frame ones, with some missing. Of 2 million to 2.5 million clones in the sample, 85% to 95% were seen once. CD45RO-negative CD8 cells positively selected for CCR7 made up the naive population, which excluded terminally differentiated effector memory CD45RA+ cells. The donors were all Caucasian adults (living in Nashville, Tennessee). The data derive from a study of shared clonotypes between healthy human individuals. Trimming removed 5 bases from V and 3 bases from J, with 11 bases in between. Germline lookup yields CDR1 SGHTS and CDR2 YDEGEE. The CDR3 has 13 amino acids. The study, taken as a whole, reports: Rarefaction showed that sequencing of sorted subsets was incomplete (despite large depth). An expected dependence of interdonor clonotype sharing on sequencing depth was noted.

Material for sequencing was naive CD8+ T cells from PBMCs. This TCR was recovered from a man between 18 and 29 years old in good health. Some clones in this sample may be carry-over from other donors' samples. The chain employs TRBV5-8 and TRBJ1-2; a possible D gene is TRBD1 (5 bases). CDR3 amino acids: CASRERGDYGYTF. DNA for the CDR3: TGTGCCAGCAGGGAGAGGGGTGACTATGGCTACACCTTC. Supplemented by reference TRBV5-8 and TRBJ1-2, the full variable domain reads EAGVTQSPTHLIKTRGQQATLRCSPISGHTSVYWYQQALGLGLQFLLWYDEGEERNRGNFPPRFSGRQFPNYSSELNVNALELEDSALYLCASRERGDYGYTFGSGTRLTVV.